A single sample is the source of the 25 T cell receptor beta chains below, sequenced in a study of blood T cell repertoires in COVID-19. TCRdb's copy holds only in-frame clones and misses some; the assay was immunoSEQ multiplex PCR. The sample lists around 86,000 clones; roughly 86% were seen once. The sequenced material came from peripheral blood. The receptors stem from a human donor with acute or convalescent COVID-19. The donor label of this sample is uncertain.

V usage is TRBV9 and J usage is TRBJ2-7, with TRBD1 identical over 10 bases. From germline, CDR1 is SGDLS and CDR2 YYNGEE. Trimming took 0 bases from V and 6 from J; bases not matched to a gene: 6. The CDR3 totals 15 residues. CDR3 DNA: TGTGCCAGCAGCGTAGCTGGGACAGGGGTAGGCGAGCAGTACTTC. This codes for CASSVAGTGVGEQYF.

Notes on this clone: The identical CDR3 is also encoded by other nucleotide sequences in the sample. The genes are TRBV9 and TRBJ2-5; perhaps TRBD2 as D (6 bases). The CDR3 has 13 amino acids. Germline-derived CDR1 and CDR2 are SGDLS and YYNGEE. V gave up 3 bases and J gave up 2 bases, with 8 bases separating them. In nucleotides, the CDR3 is TGTGCCAGCAGCGCCCGGGGGCAAGAGACCCAGTACTTC. Translation: CASSARGQETQYF.

This clone appeared a single time. V usage is TRBV5-5 and J usage is TRBJ2-1; D is possibly TRBD2 (7 bases). Germline V lookup: CDR1 SGHKS, CDR2 YYEKEE (reference sequence). V was cut by 0 bases and J by 4 bases, with 14 bases left in between. The CDR3 runs 16 residues. CDR3 bases: TGTGCCAGCAGCTTGGTCGGCGGGGGCGCTTACAATGAGCAGTTCTTC. This gives the protein CASSLVGGGAYNEQFF.

The chain couples TRBV19 to TRBJ1-6; D is uncertain. V lost 4 bases to trimming and J lost 7 bases, with 14 bases between them. CDR3 size: 15 residues. From germline, CDR1 is LNHDA and CDR2 SQIVND (reference sequence). The CDR3 DNA reads TGTGCCAGTAGTAGCTGGGAGTTTTCCAATTCACCCCTCCACTTT. Protein: CASSSWEFSNSPLHF.

The chain has TRBV5-1 and TRBJ2-7; D call uncertain. This CDR3 contains 12 residues. V shed 4 bases and J shed 6 bases, with 11 bases lying between them. Per germline, CDR1 SGHRS and CDR2 YFSETQ. Here the CDR3 reads CASSPSSSEQYF. CDR3 DNA sequence: TGCGCCAGCAGCCCCTCAAGTAGCGAGCAGTACTTC.

J is TRBJ2-5 and V is TRBV2, with TRBD2 matching over 10 bases. The CDR3 contains 15 residues. CDR1 is SNHLY and CDR2 is FYNNEI in the germline V gene. V was pared by 8 bases and J by 9 bases, with 15 bases of the junction left unmatched. Here the CDR3 reads CASQGTSASVVAQYF. In nucleotides, the CDR3 is TGTGCCAGCCAGGGGACTAGCGCCTCCGTGGTGGCCCAGTACTTC.

This clone was detected a few times. This chain links TRBV9 with TRBJ2-1; no definite D call. Between the trimmed V and J ends, which lost 0 bases and 3 bases, there was a span of 7 bases. Germline values: CDR1 SGDLS, CDR2 YYNGEE. The CDR3 runs 14 residues. The CDR3 spells CASSVGHGYNEQFF. The DNA of the CDR3 is TGTGCCAGCAGCGTAGGTCACGGCTACAATGAGCAGTTCTTC.

The V and J genes are TRBV6-5 and TRBJ2-2; TRBD1 aligns across 10 bases. V lost 6 bases, J lost 4 bases, and 5 bases stayed unmatched. The CDR3 extends over 15 amino acids. CDR1 and CDR2 from the germline V gene are MNHEY and SVGAGI. This CDR3 reads CASSGQGVSTGELFF. The CDR3 DNA follows: TGTGCCAGCAGCGGACAGGGGGTGAGCACCGGGGAGCTGTTTTTT.

The chain employs TRBV6-1 and TRBJ2-3, with TRBD1 identical over 9 bases. CDR1 MNHNS and CDR2 SASEGT come from the germline V gene. V shed 0 bases, J shed 1 base, and the junction held 5 bases outside the gene matches. This CDR3 contains 17 residues. The CDR3: CASSEAWTGVRTDTQYF. The CDR3 region has the DNA TGTGCCAGCAGTGAAGCTTGGACAGGGGTTCGCACAGATACGCAGTATTTT.

The chain couples TRBV10-1 to TRBJ2-5; 9 positions agree with TRBD1. Germline CDR1 reads WNHNN; CDR2 reads SYGVQD (reference sequence). The CDR3 loop spans 17 amino acids. Trimming cost V 0 bases and J 6 bases; bases outside gene matches: 11. The CDR3 spells CASSESAGTGLGKTQYF. Here the CDR3 DNA reads TGCGCCAGCAGTGAGTCGGCCGGGACAGGGTTAGGGAAGACCCAGTACTTC.

V is TRBV29-1 and J is TRBJ1-2; no definite D call. Germline values: CDR1 SQVTM, CDR2 ANQGSEA. The V gene lost 6 bases and the J gene lost 4 bases, with 12 bases spanning the gap. This CDR3 spans 12 amino acids. The CDR3 coding sequence is TGCAGCGTCGGGTCAAAGCTCTATGGCTACACCTTC. This codes for CSVGSKLYGYTF.

The chain employs TRBV28 and TRBJ1-5; maybe TRBD1 (6 bases). CDR3 length equals 15 residues. The V and J ends lost 4 bases and 0 bases respectively, with 10 bases between them. The germline V gene has CDR1 MDHEN and CDR2 SYDVKM. The CDR3 here is CASSSGGGSNQPQHF. CDR3 nucleotides: TGTGCCAGCAGTTCTGGGGGCGGTAGCAATCAGCCCCAGCATTTT. Based on the CDR3 plus reference TRBV28 and TRBJ1-5, the full variable domain is DVKVTQSSRYLVKRTGEKVFLECVQDMDHENMFWYRQDPGLGLRLIYFSYDVKMKEKGDIPEGYSVSREKKERFSLILESASTNQTSMYLCASSSGGGSNQPQHFGDGTRLSIL.

The chain carries TRBV5-1 and TRBJ2-3; no reliable D call. The V gene's germline CDR1 is SGHRS and CDR2 YFSETQ. The CDR3 has 16 residues. Trimming shortened V by 2 bases and J by 0 bases, and 13 bases separated the two germline ends. CDR3 loop: CASSFRSSTSTDTQYF. The CDR3 DNA follows: TGCGCCAGCAGCTTTCGGAGTTCTACTAGCACAGATACGCAGTATTTT. The entire variable domain, with the rest obtained from reference TRBV5-1 and TRBJ2-3, is as follows: KAGVTQTPRYLIKTRGQQVTLSCSPISGHRSVSWYQQTPGQGLQFLFEYFSETQRNKGNFPGRFSGRQFSNSRSEMNVSTLELGDSALYLCASSFRSSTSTDTQYFGPGTRLTVL.

The chain combines TRBV16 with TRBJ2-6; perhaps TRBD1 as D (6 bases). CDR1 is KGHSY and CDR2 is FQNENV in the germline V gene. The CDR3 runs 20 residues. V was clipped by 2 bases and J by 0 bases, with 20 bases between them. CDR3 protein: CASSQRKGTGPGSGANVLTF. CDR3 nucleotides: TGTGCCAGCAGCCAACGTAAAGGCACAGGGCCAGGCTCTGGGGCCAACGTCCTGACTTTC.

V and J are TRBV6-2 or TRBV6-3 and TRBJ2-7; D possibly corresponds to TRBD1 (5 bases). Germline V lookup: CDR1 MNHEY, CDR2 SVGEGT. Trimming removed 5 bases at V and 5 bases at J, with 16 bases between. CDR3 length: 14 residues. The CDR3, as DNA: TGTGCCAGCAGTCCCCCGTGGGGCAGGCACGAGCAGTACTTC. Its protein is CASSPPWGRHEQYF.

The rearrangement joins TRBV2 to TRBJ1-2; D call uncertain. V was cut by 2 bases and J by 3 bases, with 10 bases left in between. The CDR3 has 14 residues. Germline-derived CDR1 and CDR2 are SNHLY and FYNNEI. The chain's CDR3 is CASSETRIDYGYTF. The CDR3 coding sequence is TGTGCCAGCAGTGAAACCAGGATCGACTATGGCTACACCTTC.

This clone showed up just once. The chain is built from TRBV24-1 and TRBJ1-5; perhaps TRBD1 as D (5 bases). CDR1 and CDR2 from the germline V gene are KGHDR and SFDVKD. CDR3 length: 13 residues. Trimming took 6 bases from V and 6 from J, leaving 11 bases between them. DNA for the CDR3: TGTGCCACCAGTTTCAGGGCTGCTCAGCCCCAGCATTTT. Translation gives CATSFRAAQPQHF.

The chain uses TRBV5-1 and TRBJ1-2; possible D gene TRBD1, 6 bases. This CDR3 spans 18 amino acids. V was shortened by 0 bases and J by 2 bases, with 20 bases between the two germline ends. Germline CDR1 SGHRS, CDR2 YFSETQ. CDR3: CASSLESDITGFNYGYTF. The CDR3 DNA reads as TGCGCCAGCAGCTTGGAATCGGACATTACAGGGTTCAACTATGGCTACACCTTC.

V is TRBV15 and J is TRBJ1-3; no firm D call. The CDR3 runs 13 residues. CDR1 and CDR2 (germline): LNHNV, YYDKDF (reference sequence). Trimming pared 9 bases from V and 4 bases from J, leaving 13 bases between. The CDR3 DNA is TGTGCCACGGCCCGGGAGCAAGGAAACACCATATATTTT. Translation: CATAREQGNTIYF. Combining the CDR3 with reference TRBV15 and TRBJ1-3 gives the whole variable domain DAMVIQNPRYQVTQFGKPVTLSCSQTLNHNVMYWYQQKSSQAPKLLFHYYDKDFNNEADTPDNFQSRRPNTSFCFLDIRSPGLGDTAMYLCATAREQGNTIYFGEGSWLTVV.

The chain is built from TRBV9 and TRBJ1-2; 10 positions match TRBD1. The CDR3 length is 19 residues. CDR1 SGDLS and CDR2 YYNGEE come from the germline V gene. The V gene end was trimmed by 4 bases and the J gene end by 9 bases; junction bases not matched to a gene: 24. The CDR3: CASSPDPRGTGTGARSYTF. CDR3 DNA sequence: TGTGCCAGCAGCCCAGACCCTAGAGGTACCGGGACAGGGGCCCGGAGCTACACCTTC.

V is TRBV18 and J is TRBJ1-3, with TRBD1 identical over 8 bases. There are 16 residues in the CDR3. CDR1 is KGHSH, CDR2 LQKENI, per germline. The V segment lost 0 bases and the J segment 2 bases; nucleotides outside the gene matches: 3. The DNA of the CDR3 is TGTGCCAGCTCACCACCGGCAGGGGGCGCTGGAAACACCATATATTTT. Amino acid sequence: CASSPPAGGAGNTIYF.

The rearrangement uses TRBV27 and TRBJ2-7, with TRBD1 matching over 9 bases. Germline CDR1 reads MNHEY; CDR2 reads SMNVEV (reference sequence). This CDR3 comprises 14 residues. V was pared by 5 bases and J by 3 bases, with 5 bases of the junction left unmatched. CDR3 region: CASSPSGQGYEQYF. The CDR3 DNA sequence: TGTGCCAGCAGTCCCTCGGGACAGGGCTACGAGCAGTACTTC.

J is TRBJ2-2 and V is TRBV5-1; 8 bases align to TRBD1. Germline loops: CDR1 SGHRS, CDR2 YFSETQ. The CDR3 has 15 amino acids. Trimming cost V 4 bases and J 0 bases; bases outside gene matches: 2. The CDR3 spells CASSRQGTNTGELFF. The DNA for the CDR3 is TGCGCCAGCAGCCGACAGGGGACGAACACCGGGGAGCTGTTTTTT.

The CDR3 DNA is TGTGCCAGCAGCCCGCACCGGACAGGGGGGGCTGAAGCTTTCTTT. Translating it yields CASSPHRTGGAEAFF. The chain has TRBV3-1 (or the pseudogene TRBV3-2) and TRBJ1-1, with 10 bases that match TRBD1. The CDR3 sequence is 15 residues long. With V trimmed by 4 bases and J by 6 bases, 8 bases remained unmatched. Per germline, CDR1 LGHDT and CDR2 YNNKEL (reference sequence).

This chain uses TRBV6-1 with TRBJ1-2; tentatively, D is TRBD1 (6 bases). V lost 2 bases, J lost 8 bases, and 18 bases lay in between. CDR3 length: 15 residues. Germline V gene lookup returns CDR1 MNHNS and CDR2 SASEGT. The CDR3 nucleotides are TGTGCCAGCAGTGAACCCGGGACATGGGTTGGGGGCTACACCTTC. It yields the protein CASSEPGTWVGGYTF.